This T cell receptor beta chain was captured in a study of TIL therapy for anti-PD-1-resistant metastatic lung cancer. Study overall: By whole-exome sequencing, median non-synonymous tumor mutation burden was around 1.5 mutations per megabase.

Time point given: pre-treatment sample, taken before nivolumab and TIL therapy. The libraries were made with immunoSEQ v3. Libraries were prepared by immunoSEQ multiplex PCR; TCRdb keeps only in-frame clonotypes and omits some of them. The data hold 35,000 or so clones, with roughly 70% observed a single time. In germline, CDR1 is SGHTA, CDR2 FQGTGA. V shed 7 bases and J 0 bases; nucleotides not matched to a gene: 9. The CDR3 contains 16 residues. This TCR was recovered from a person aged 25 to 79 with non-small cell lung cancer. The specimen was blood, collected at baseline. The chain has TRBV7-3 and TRBJ1-5; 7 bases fit TRBD1. This CDR3 reads CASNAGTAYSNQPQHF. DNA for the CDR3: TGTGCCAGCAACGCCGGGACAGCCTATAGCAATCAGCCCCAGCATTTT.